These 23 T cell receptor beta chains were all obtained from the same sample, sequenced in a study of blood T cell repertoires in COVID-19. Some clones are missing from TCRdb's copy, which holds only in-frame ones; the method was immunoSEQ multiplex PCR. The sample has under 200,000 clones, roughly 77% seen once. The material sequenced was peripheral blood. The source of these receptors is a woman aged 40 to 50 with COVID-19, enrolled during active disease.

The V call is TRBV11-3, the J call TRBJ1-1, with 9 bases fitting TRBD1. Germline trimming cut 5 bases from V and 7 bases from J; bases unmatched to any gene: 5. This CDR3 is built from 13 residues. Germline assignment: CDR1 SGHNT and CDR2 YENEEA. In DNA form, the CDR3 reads TGTGCCAGCAGCAGCGACAGGGGGGATGAAGCTTTCTTT. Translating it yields CASSSDRGDEAFF. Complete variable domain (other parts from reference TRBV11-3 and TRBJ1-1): EAGVVQSPRYKIIEKKQPVAFWCNPISGHNTLYWYLQNLGQGPELLIRYENEEAVDDSQLPKDRFSAERLKGVDSTLKIQPAELGDSAVYLCASSSDRGDEAFFGQGTRLTVV.

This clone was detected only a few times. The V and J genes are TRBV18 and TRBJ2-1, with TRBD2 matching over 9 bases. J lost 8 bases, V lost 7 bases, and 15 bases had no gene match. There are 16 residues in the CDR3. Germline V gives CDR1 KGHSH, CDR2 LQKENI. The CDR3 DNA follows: TGTGCCAGCTTTCGTGGGTCGGGACTAGCAGGCCATGAGCAGTTCTTC. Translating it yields CASFRGSGLAGHEQFF.

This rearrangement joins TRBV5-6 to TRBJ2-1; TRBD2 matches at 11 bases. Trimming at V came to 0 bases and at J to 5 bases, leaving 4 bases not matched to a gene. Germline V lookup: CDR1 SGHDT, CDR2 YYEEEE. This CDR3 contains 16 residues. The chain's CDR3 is CASSLAQGLADNEQFF. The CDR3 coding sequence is TGTGCCAGCAGCTTGGCTCAGGGACTAGCGGACAATGAGCAGTTCTTC. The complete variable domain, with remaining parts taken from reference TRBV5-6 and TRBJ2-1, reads DAGVTQSPTHLIKTRGQQVTLRCSPKSGHDTVSWYQQALGQGPQFIFQYYEEEERQRGNFPDRFSGHQFPNYSSELNVNALLLGDSALYLCASSLAQGLADNEQFFGPGTRLTVL.

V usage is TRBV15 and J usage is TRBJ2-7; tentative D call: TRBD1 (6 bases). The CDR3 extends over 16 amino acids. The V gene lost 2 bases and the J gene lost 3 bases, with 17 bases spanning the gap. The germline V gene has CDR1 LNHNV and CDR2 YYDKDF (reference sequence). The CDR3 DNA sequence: TGTGCCACCAGCAGACCATTATCAGGGGCCCACTACGAGCAGTACTTC. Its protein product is CATSRPLSGAHYEQYF.

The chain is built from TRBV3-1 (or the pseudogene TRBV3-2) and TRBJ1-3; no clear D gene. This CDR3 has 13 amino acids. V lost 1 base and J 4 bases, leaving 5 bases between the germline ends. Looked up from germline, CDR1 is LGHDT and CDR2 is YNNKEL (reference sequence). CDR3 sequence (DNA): TGTGCCAGCAGCCAAGTGGCCGGAAACACCATATATTTT. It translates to CASSQVAGNTIYF.

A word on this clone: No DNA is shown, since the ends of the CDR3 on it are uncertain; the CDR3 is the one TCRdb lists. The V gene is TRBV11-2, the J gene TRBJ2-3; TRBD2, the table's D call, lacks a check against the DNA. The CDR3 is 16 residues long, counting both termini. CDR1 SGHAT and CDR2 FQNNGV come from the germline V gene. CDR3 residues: CASSFGNGVDTDTQYF.

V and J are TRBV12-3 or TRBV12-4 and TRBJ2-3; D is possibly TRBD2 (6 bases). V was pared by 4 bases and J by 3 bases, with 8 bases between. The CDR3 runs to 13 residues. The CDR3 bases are TGTGCCAGCAGTTGGGGGGAAACAGATACGCAGTATTTT. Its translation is CASSWGETDTQYF.

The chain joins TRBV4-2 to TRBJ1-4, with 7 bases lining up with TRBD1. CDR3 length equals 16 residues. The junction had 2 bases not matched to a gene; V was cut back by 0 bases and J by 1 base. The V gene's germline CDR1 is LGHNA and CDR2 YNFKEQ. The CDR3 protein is CASSQDDRETNEKLFF. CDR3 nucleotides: TGTGCCAGCAGCCAAGATGACAGGGAAACTAATGAAAAACTGTTTTTT.

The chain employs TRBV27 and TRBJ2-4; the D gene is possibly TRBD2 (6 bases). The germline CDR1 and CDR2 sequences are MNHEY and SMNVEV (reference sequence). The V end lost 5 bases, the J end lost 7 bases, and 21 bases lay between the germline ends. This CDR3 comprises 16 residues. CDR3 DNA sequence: TGTGCCAGCAGTCCCCTAGTGCAGGGAGGTTGGAACATTCAGTACTTC. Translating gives CASSPLVQGGWNIQYF.

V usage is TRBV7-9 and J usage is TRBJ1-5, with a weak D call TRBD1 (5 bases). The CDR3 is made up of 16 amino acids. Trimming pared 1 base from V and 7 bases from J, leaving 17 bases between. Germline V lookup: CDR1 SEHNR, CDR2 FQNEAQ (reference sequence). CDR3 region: CASSLDGQGRHQPQHF. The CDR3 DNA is TGTGCCAGCAGCTTAGATGGGCAGGGAAGACACCAGCCCCAGCATTTT.

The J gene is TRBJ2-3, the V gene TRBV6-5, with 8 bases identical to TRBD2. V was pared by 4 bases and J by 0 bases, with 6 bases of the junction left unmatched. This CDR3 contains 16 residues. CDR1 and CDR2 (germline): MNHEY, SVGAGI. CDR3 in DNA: TGTGCCAGCAGTTCTAGCGGGTCTCTTAGCACAGATACGCAGTATTTT. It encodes CASSSSGSLSTDTQYF.

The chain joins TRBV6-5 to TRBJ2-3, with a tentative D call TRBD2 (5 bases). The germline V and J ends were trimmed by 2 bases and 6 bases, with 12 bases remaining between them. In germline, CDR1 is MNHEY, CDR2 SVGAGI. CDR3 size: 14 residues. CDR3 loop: CASSYGLAGDTQYF. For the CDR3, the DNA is TGTGCCAGCAGTTACGGGCTAGCTGGTGATACGCAGTATTTT.

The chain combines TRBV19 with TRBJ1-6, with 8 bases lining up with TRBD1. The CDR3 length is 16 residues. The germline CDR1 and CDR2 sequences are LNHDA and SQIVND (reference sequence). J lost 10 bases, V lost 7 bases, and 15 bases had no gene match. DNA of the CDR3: TGTGCCAGTACGGGTAGGGGGACAGGATCAACCTCACCCCTCCACTTT. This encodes CASTGRGTGSTSPLHF.

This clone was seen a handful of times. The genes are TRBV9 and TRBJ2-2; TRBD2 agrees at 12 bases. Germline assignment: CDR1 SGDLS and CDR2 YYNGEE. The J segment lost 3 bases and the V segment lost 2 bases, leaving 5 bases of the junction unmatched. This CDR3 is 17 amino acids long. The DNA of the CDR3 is TGTGCCAGCAGCGTTACTAGCGGGGGGCCTCACACCGGGGAGCTGTTTTTT. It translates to CASSVTSGGPHTGELFF. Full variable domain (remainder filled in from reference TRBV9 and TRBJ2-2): DSGVTQTPKHLITATGQRVTLRCSPRSGDLSVYWYQQSLDQGLQFLIQYYNGEERAKGNILERFSAQQFPDLHSELNLSSLELGDSALYFCASSVTSGGPHTGELFFGEGSRLTVL.

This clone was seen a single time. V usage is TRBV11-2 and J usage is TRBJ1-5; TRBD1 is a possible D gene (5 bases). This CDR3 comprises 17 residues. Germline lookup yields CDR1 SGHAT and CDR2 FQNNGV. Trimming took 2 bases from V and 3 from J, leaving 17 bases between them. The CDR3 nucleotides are TGTGCCAGCAGCTTAAGCTTGGAGGGGACGCACAATCAGCCCCAGCATTTT. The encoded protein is CASSLSLEGTHNQPQHF.

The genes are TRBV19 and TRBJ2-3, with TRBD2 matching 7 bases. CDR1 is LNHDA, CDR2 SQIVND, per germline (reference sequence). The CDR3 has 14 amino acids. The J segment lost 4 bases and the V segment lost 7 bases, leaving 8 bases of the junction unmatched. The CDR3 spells CASTSGAGSDTQYF. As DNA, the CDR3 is TGTGCCAGTACGAGCGGGGCTGGTTCAGATACGCAGTATTTT.

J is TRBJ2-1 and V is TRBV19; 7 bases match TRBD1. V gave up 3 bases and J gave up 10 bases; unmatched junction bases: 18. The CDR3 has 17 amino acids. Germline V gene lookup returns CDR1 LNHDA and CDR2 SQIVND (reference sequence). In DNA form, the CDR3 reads TGTGCCAGTAGTATGCCATTGGACAGGATACTATACAGCGAGCAGTTCTTC. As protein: CASSMPLDRILYSEQFF.

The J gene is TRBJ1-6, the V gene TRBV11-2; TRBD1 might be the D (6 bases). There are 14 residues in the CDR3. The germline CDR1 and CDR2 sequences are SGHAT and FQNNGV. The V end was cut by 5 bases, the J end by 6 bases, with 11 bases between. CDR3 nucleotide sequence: TGTGCCAGCAGCCCCAGACAGGTTAATTCACCCCTCCACTTT. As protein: CASSPRQVNSPLHF.

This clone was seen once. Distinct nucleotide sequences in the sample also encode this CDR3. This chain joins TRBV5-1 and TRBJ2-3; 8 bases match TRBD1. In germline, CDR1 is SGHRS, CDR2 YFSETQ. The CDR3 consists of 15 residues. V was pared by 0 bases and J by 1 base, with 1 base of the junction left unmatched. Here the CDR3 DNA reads TGCGCCAGCAGCTTGGTGGGACAGGGCACAGATACGCAGTATTTT. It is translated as CASSLVGQGTDTQYF.

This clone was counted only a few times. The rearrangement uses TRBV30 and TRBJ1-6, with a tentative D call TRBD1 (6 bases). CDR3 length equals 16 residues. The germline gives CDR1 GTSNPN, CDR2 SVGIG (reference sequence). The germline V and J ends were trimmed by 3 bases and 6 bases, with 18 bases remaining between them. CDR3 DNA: TGTGCCTGGAGACACGGAATAGGGGGTAGTAATTCACCCCTCCACTTT. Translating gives CAWRHGIGGSNSPLHF. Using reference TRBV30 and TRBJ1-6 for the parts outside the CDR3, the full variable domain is SQTIHQWPATLVQPVGSPLSLECTVEGTSNPNLYWYRQAAGRGLQLLFYSVGIGQISSEVPQNLSASRPQDRQFILSSKKLLLSDSGFYLCAWRHGIGGSNSPLHFGNGTRLTVT.

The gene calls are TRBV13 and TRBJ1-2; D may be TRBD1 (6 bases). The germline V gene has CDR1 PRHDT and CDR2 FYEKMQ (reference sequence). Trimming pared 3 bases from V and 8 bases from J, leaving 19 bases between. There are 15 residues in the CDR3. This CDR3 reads CASSFRGLVLSGYTF. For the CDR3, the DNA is TGTGCCAGCAGCTTCAGGGGCTTGGTCTTAAGCGGCTACACCTTC. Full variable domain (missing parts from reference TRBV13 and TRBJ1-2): AAGVIQSPRHLIKEKRETATLKCYPIPRHDTVYWYQQGPGQDPQFLISFYEKMQSDKGSIPDRFSAQQFSDYHSELNMSSLELGDSALYFCASSFRGLVLSGYTFGSGTRLTVV.

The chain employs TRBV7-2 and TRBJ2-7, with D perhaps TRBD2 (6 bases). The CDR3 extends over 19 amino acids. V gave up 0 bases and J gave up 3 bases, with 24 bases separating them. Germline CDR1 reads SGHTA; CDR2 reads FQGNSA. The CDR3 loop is CASSLAGTQVQAALYEQYF. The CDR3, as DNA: TGTGCCAGCAGCTTAGCCGGGACTCAAGTCCAGGCCGCCCTCTACGAGCAGTACTTC.

This CDR3 is CASSTTGGAYGYTF. The CDR3 DNA follows: TGTGCCAGCAGCACGACAGGAGGAGCCTATGGCTACACCTTC. The chain recombines TRBV3-1 (or the pseudogene TRBV3-2) with TRBJ1-2; possibly TRBD1 for D (6 bases). Germline CDR1 and CDR2: LGHDT and YNNKEL (reference sequence). Trimming pared 5 bases from V and 4 bases from J, leaving 14 bases between. This CDR3 comprises 14 residues.